The source of this TCR beta chain is a study of T-cell memory formation after mild COVID-19. Background on the study: Largely, the TCR clusters proved donor specific.

With regard to this clonotype: The antigen remains undetermined.

Germline values: CDR1 MGHRA, CDR2 YSYEKL. The CDR3 contains 15 residues. V gave up 1 base and J gave up 7 bases, with 11 bases separating them. General study findings and limits: Clones that shrank (day 15 to 85) were balanced CD4/CD8, whereas later expanders leaned CD4+. CD4+ contracting clones were found mainly in CM and EM, and CD8+ ones in EMRA.

5'RACE with constant-segment primers built TCRalpha and TCRbeta cDNA libraries with UMIs. One entry per CDR3 protein results from TCRdb running MiXCR on the 5' RACE reads. The sample consists of 430,000 or so distinct CDR3 sequences, roughly 25% of them appearing once. The sequencing input was PBMCs or a T cell subset sorted from them (not recorded which). The TCR originated in an adult woman who had mild COVID-19 (a few samples of this study predate the infection). Cell type and time point are not known. V gene TRBV4-1 combines with J gene TRBJ1-6; unclear D gene. As DNA, the CDR3 is TGCGCCAGCAGCCAAGGCTGGGGAGGAAATTCACCCCTCCACTTT. Protein product: CASSQGWGGNSPLHF.